This T cell receptor (beta chain) was documented in a study of T cell responses to AZD1222 COVID-19 vaccine. Regarding the study as a whole: Seropositive status at baseline applied to only 6 or 7 AZD1222 recipients. Recipients of two AZD1222 doses showed rising Spike-specific TCR breadth and depth. The donors showed a predominance of white British ancestry and of females, with possible underestimation of clonal diversity. Across spike, vaccine-associated CD4 TCRs were found, dominant at 160-218 and 743-854.

V lost 4 bases, J lost 4 bases, and 1 base stayed unmatched. The CDR3 is made up of 13 amino acids. The germline V gene has CDR1 LGHDT and CDR2 YNNKEL (reference sequence). Assay used: immunoSEQ multiplex PCR; TCRdb lists only in-frame clones, some missing. The repertoire holds just under 80,000 clones, with roughly 90% as singletons. Notes on this clone: Its matching antigen is unknown.

The sequencing used peripheral blood, collected 28 days after the second AZD1222 dose. The chain is built from TRBV3-1 (or the pseudogene TRBV3-2) and TRBJ1-2; TRBD1 matches at 9 bases. The TCR comes from an adult who received the AZD1222 COVID-19 vaccine. The CDR3 loop is CASSPTGGYGYTF. The CDR3 DNA reads as TGTGCCAGCAGCCCGACAGGGGGCTATGGCTACACCTTC.